These 32 T cell receptor beta chains originate from one sample sequenced in a study of siplizumab effects on memory and regulatory T cells (dated by TCRdb to the late 2010s). The receptor library was made with the immunoSEQ multiplex PCR assay. The table was pulled from immuneACCESS by TCRdb, which kept in-frame rearrangements only. Such tables lose some clones; where checked, under half of the loss comes from unresolved V genes, and the rest has no known cause. Here the sample has 100,000 or so clones; about 91% occur a single time. 0.13% to 0.15% of the sample comes from the top ten. Sequencing was performed on CD4+ T cells sorted from blood. These TCRs come from a human donor in good health.

This clone came up a few times. The CDR3 region has the DNA TGCAGTGCAGACAACGAAGCTTTCTTT. It codes for CSADNEAFF. The chain uses TRBV20-1 and TRBJ1-1; D unclear. V was cut by 6 bases and J by 8 bases, with 7 bases left in between. The germline gives CDR1 DFQATT, CDR2 SNEGSKA (reference sequence). CDR3 length: 9 residues.

CDR3 protein: CAIGTSGVETQYF. CDR3 sequence (DNA): TGTGCCATCGGGACTAGCGGGGTGGAGACCCAGTACTTC. The V gene is TRBV10-3, the J gene TRBJ2-5; 13 nucleotides match TRBD2. After removal of 8 bases from V and 5 bases from J, the junction contained 2 bases not matched to a gene. The CDR3 extends over 13 amino acids. Per germline, CDR1 ENHRY and CDR2 SYGVKD.

The J gene is TRBJ2-7, the V gene TRBV19; 8 bases fit TRBD1. This CDR3 has 14 amino acids. The V gene's germline CDR1 is LNHDA and CDR2 SQIVND (reference sequence). Trimming at V came to 5 bases and at J to 4 bases, leaving 7 bases not matched to a gene. The CDR3 region is CASSVPGGAYEQYF. CDR3 bases: TGTGCCAGTAGTGTCCCAGGGGGCGCTTACGAGCAGTACTTC.

The rearrangement joins TRBV11-1 to TRBJ1-1; 9 bases align to TRBD1. With 5 bases clipped from V and 0 bases from J, the junction kept 7 bases outside the gene matches. Germline CDR1 reads SGHAT; CDR2 reads FQDESV (reference sequence). CDR3 length: 16 residues. For the CDR3, the DNA is TGTGCCAGCAGCCTACAGGGGGCCTTAATGAACACTGAAGCTTTCTTT. Translation gives CASSLQGALMNTEAFF.

The chain recombines TRBV18 with TRBJ1-2; 7 bases align to TRBD1. CDR3 size: 13 residues. Germline values: CDR1 KGHSH, CDR2 LQKENI. After removal of 2 bases from V and 8 bases from J, the junction contained 5 bases not matched to a gene. CDR3 nucleotides: TGTGCCAGCTCACCAGAACAGGGGTCGGGCTACACCTTC. Amino acids: CASSPEQGSGYTF.

CDR3 region: CASGAEGGNQPQHF. The DNA for the CDR3 is TGTGCCAGCGGGGCGGAAGGTGGCAATCAGCCCCAGCATTTT. The chain uses TRBV11-2 and TRBJ1-5; TRBD1 is a possible D gene (5 bases). The CDR3 contains 14 residues. The V gene's germline CDR1 is SGHAT and CDR2 FQNNGV. V was trimmed by 8 bases and J by 2 bases, leaving 13 bases between them.

This chain joins TRBV18 and TRBJ1-1, with D unclear. This CDR3 is 14 amino acids long. Trimming took 6 bases from V and 0 from J, leaving 11 bases between them. Germline assignment: CDR1 KGHSH and CDR2 LQKENI. Here the CDR3 DNA reads TGTGCCAGCTCTTCAGGTGATATGAACACTGAAGCTTTCTTT. Translated, it gives CASSSGDMNTEAFF.

V usage is TRBV6-5 and J usage is TRBJ2-3; 9 nucleotides match TRBD2. Trimming took 3 bases from V and 3 from J; bases not matched to a gene: 7. This CDR3 contains 16 residues. Germline V gene lookup returns CDR1 MNHEY and CDR2 SVGAGI. CDR3 amino acids: CASSYRPAGGTDTQYF. CDR3 bases: TGTGCCAGCAGTTATCGGCCAGCGGGAGGAACAGATACGCAGTATTTT.

The V gene is TRBV7-2, the J gene TRBJ2-1; unclear D gene. Trimming took off 5 bases at V and 2 bases at J, with 10 bases between the two ends. CDR1 SGHTA and CDR2 FQGNSA come from the germline V gene. This CDR3 spans 14 amino acids. CDR3 sequence: CASSPHGAYNEQFF. The CDR3 DNA follows: TGTGCCAGCAGCCCCCACGGAGCCTACAATGAGCAGTTCTTC.

This clone was seen only once. V and J are TRBV28 and TRBJ2-2; D tentatively fits TRBD1 or TRBD2 (5 bases each). CDR3 length: 15 amino acids. Between the trimmed V and J ends, which lost 3 bases and 1 base, there was a span of 9 bases. Germline V gene lookup returns CDR1 MDHEN and CDR2 SYDVKM. CDR3 sequence (DNA): TGTGCCAGCAGTTTTCATGGGGGGAACACCGGGGAGCTGTTTTTT. This gives the protein CASSFHGGNTGELFF. Full variable domain (missing parts from reference TRBV28 and TRBJ2-2): DVKVTQSSRYLVKRTGEKVFLECVQDMDHENMFWYRQDPGLGLRLIYFSYDVKMKEKGDIPEGYSVSREKKERFSLILESASTNQTSMYLCASSFHGGNTGELFFGEGSRLTVL.

The CDR3 reads CASRKPGLADTNTGELFF. The CDR3 DNA follows: TGTGCCAGCAGAAAGCCGGGACTAGCGGATACGAACACCGGGGAGCTGTTTTTT. The rearrangement links TRBV5-6 to TRBJ2-2; TRBD2 matches at 11 bases. The CDR3 has 18 residues. Looked up from germline, CDR1 is SGHDT and CDR2 is YYEEEE. With V trimmed by 5 bases and J by 0 bases, 9 bases remained unmatched. The entire variable domain, with the rest obtained from reference TRBV5-6 and TRBJ2-2, is as follows: DAGVTQSPTHLIKTRGQQVTLRCSPKSGHDTVSWYQQALGQGPQFIFQYYEEEERQRGNFPDRFSGHQFPNYSSELNVNALLLGDSALYLCASRKPGLADTNTGELFFGEGSRLTVL.

The V gene is TRBV7-2, the J gene TRBJ1-1; D call uncertain. There are 13 residues in the CDR3. CDR1 SGHTA and CDR2 FQGNSA come from the germline V gene. V dropped 5 bases and J dropped 8 bases, with 15 bases sitting between them. CDR3 region: CASSHGRLSEAFF. CDR3 DNA sequence: TGTGCCAGCAGCCACGGACGGCTAAGCGAAGCTTTCTTT.

The chain combines TRBV19 with TRBJ1-2, with D perhaps matching TRBD1 (5 bases). V was trimmed by 4 bases and J by 3 bases, leaving 15 bases between them. This CDR3 comprises 15 residues. CDR1 and CDR2 from the germline V gene are LNHDA and SQIVND (reference sequence). Here the CDR3 reads CASSSPGGSYYGYTF. Written as DNA, the CDR3 is TGTGCCAGTAGTAGCCCCGGGGGGTCCTACTATGGCTACACCTTC.

The chain combines TRBV21-1 with TRBJ1-5; the table assigns TRBD1, which was not confirmed against the DNA. TRBV21-1 is listed as a pseudogene. There are 12 residues in the CDR3. The CDR3 bases are TGTGCCAGCGAGACAGGGGTTCAGCCCCAGCATTTT. Translating it yields CASETGVQPQHF.

The chain is built from TRBV6-5 and TRBJ2-7; possibly TRBD1 for D (5 bases). Germline CDR1 reads MNHEY; CDR2 reads SVGAGI. CDR3 length equals 12 residues. Trimming shortened V by 7 bases and J by 7 bases, and 14 bases separated the two germline ends. CDR3 nucleotide sequence: TGTGCCAGCATTAGCCAGGGTTGGGAGCAGTACTTC. Protein: CASISQGWEQYF.

The chain couples TRBV19 to TRBJ1-2; D unresolved. The V end lost 9 bases, the J end lost 0 bases, and 26 bases lay between the germline ends. There are 18 residues in the CDR3. The germline V gene encodes CDR1 LNHDA and CDR2 SQIVND (reference sequence). CDR3 nucleotide sequence: TGTGCCAGCAGCCGGAGCAATCCGACGGGGTGGGCTAACTATGGCTACACCTTC. Translating gives CASSRSNPTGWANYGYTF.

The chain recombines TRBV5-6 with TRBJ2-1, with TRBD2 matching 10 bases. Germline V gene sequence: CDR1 SGHDT, CDR2 YYEEEE. V lost 5 bases to trimming and J lost 8 bases; unmatched junction nucleotides: 10. CDR3 length equals 15 residues. The CDR3 nucleotides read TGTGCCAGCAGAGTCAGCGGGGGGGCGAGGGATGAGCAGTTCTTC. Encoded protein: CASRVSGGARDEQFF.

The chain links TRBV5-1 to TRBJ2-5; unclear D gene. The CDR3 contains 12 residues. CDR1 SGHRS and CDR2 YFSETQ come from the germline V gene. Trimming stripped 0 bases from V and 14 bases from J, with 14 bases between. The CDR3 is CASSLEREFLYF. In DNA form, the CDR3 reads TGCGCCAGCAGCTTGGAAAGGGAATTCTTATACTTC.

In DNA form, the CDR3 reads TGTGCCAGCAATCTAGTAAGCCATGAGCAGTTCTTC. It yields the protein CASNLVSHEQFF. The chain recombines TRBV2 with TRBJ2-1; unclear D gene. The CDR3 is 12 residues long. V lost 7 bases, J lost 8 bases, and 12 bases lay in between. Germline V gene lookup returns CDR1 SNHLY and CDR2 FYNNEI.

This sequence joins TRBV7-2 and TRBJ2-2; D remains ambiguous. This CDR3 is 14 amino acids long. Germline-derived CDR1 and CDR2 are SGHTA and FQGNSA. V dropped 5 bases and J dropped 2 bases, with 9 bases sitting between them. CDR3 loop: CASSTALNTGELFF. CDR3 bases: TGTGCCAGCAGCACCGCTTTAAACACCGGGGAGCTGTTTTTT. The full variable domain, rest sourced from reference TRBV7-2 and TRBJ2-2, is GAGVSQSPSNKVTEKGKDVELRCDPISGHTALYWYRQSLGQGLEFLIYFQGNSAPDKSGLPSDRFSAERTGGSVSTLTIQRTQQEDSAVYLCASSTALNTGELFFGEGSRLTVL.

The genes are TRBV10-3 and TRBJ2-1, with D perhaps given as TRBD1 or TRBD2 (5 bases each). V was clipped by 2 bases and J by 9 bases, with 20 bases between them. This CDR3 has 16 residues. Germline-derived CDR1 and CDR2 are ENHRY and SYGVKD. CDR3 region: CAISEGASEALGEQFF. The DNA for the CDR3 is TGTGCCATCAGTGAGGGGGCTAGTGAAGCACTAGGTGAGCAGTTCTTC.

V gene TRBV15 combines with J gene TRBJ1-4, with D tentatively TRBD1 (6 bases). V lost 5 bases to trimming and J lost 7 bases, with 14 bases between them. Germline V gene lookup returns CDR1 LNHNV and CDR2 YYDKDF (reference sequence). The CDR3 is 14 amino acids. The CDR3 nucleotides read TGTGCCACCAGCGGAAGAAACAGGGTTGAAAAACTGTTTTTT. Its translation is CATSGRNRVEKLFF.

Here the CDR3 DNA reads TGCGCCAGCAGCCCGTCCTACGAGCAGTACTTC. The encoded protein is CASSPSYEQYF. V is TRBV4-1 and J is TRBJ2-7; the D is unclear. The CDR3 extends over 11 amino acids. The germline V gene encodes CDR1 MGHRA and CDR2 YSYEKL. V shed 4 bases and J shed 1 base, with 2 bases lying between them.

This clone was seen a few times. V usage is TRBV19 and J usage is TRBJ2-2, with 8 bases that match TRBD1. The CDR3 is 15 residues long. CDR1 is LNHDA, CDR2 SQIVND, per germline (reference sequence). Trimming took 3 bases from V and 3 from J; bases not matched to a gene: 3. CDR3 residues: CASSILDRDTGELFF. The CDR3 bases are TGTGCCAGTAGTATTCTGGACAGGGACACCGGGGAGCTGTTTTTT.

V is TRBV7-2 and J is TRBJ2-1; the match to TRBD2 covers 14 bases. Germline CDR1 is SGHTA and CDR2 is FQGNSA. The CDR3 extends over 18 amino acids. After removal of 3 bases from V and 1 base from J, the junction contained 5 bases not matched to a gene. The CDR3 coding sequence is TGTGCCAGCAGCTTGAGGACTAGCGGGGGGATGTCCTACAATGAGCAGTTCTTC. Its protein product is CASSLRTSGGMSYNEQFF.

The CDR3 sequence: CASNRGGPSTDTQYF. CDR3 DNA sequence: TGTGCCAGCAATCGAGGGGGCCCGAGCACAGATACGCAGTATTTT. V and J are TRBV6-1 and TRBJ2-3, with 7 positions matching TRBD1. The CDR3 runs to 15 residues. The V segment lost 7 bases and the J segment 0 bases; nucleotides outside the gene matches: 7. Germline assignment: CDR1 MNHNS and CDR2 SASEGT.

The V and J genes are TRBV27 and TRBJ1-6; 10 nucleotides line up with TRBD1. V lost 6 bases and J lost 10; bases outside the gene matches: 12. CDR1 and CDR2 from the germline V gene are MNHEY and SMNVEV (reference sequence). This CDR3 region has 16 residues. DNA for the CDR3: TGTGCCAGCAGATCGACAGGGGGCTCCGGAGGATCACCCCTCCACTTT. This sequence encodes CASRSTGGSGGSPLHF.

The rearrangement joins TRBV11-2 to TRBJ2-5; D is unclear. In germline, CDR1 is SGHAT, CDR2 FQNNGV. V was trimmed by 2 bases and J by 7 bases, leaving 17 bases between them. The CDR3 length is 15 residues. For the CDR3, the DNA is TGTGCCAGCAGCTTAATTCCCGGGCTAGAGAGGACCCAGTACTTC. Protein sequence: CASSLIPGLERTQYF. Filled out from reference TRBV11-2 and TRBJ2-5, the complete variable domain reads EAGVAQSPRYKIIEKRQSVAFWCNPISGHATLYWYQQILGQGPKLLIQFQNNGVVDDSQLPKDRFSAERLKGVDSTLKIQPAKLEDSAVYLCASSLIPGLERTQYFGPGTRLLVL.

The CDR3 sequence is CASSRGAGQNEQFF. CDR3 DNA: TGTGCCAGCTCACGGGGAGCGGGCCAGAATGAGCAGTTCTTC. The genes are TRBV18 and TRBJ2-1; tentative D call: TRBD2 (6 bases). V was trimmed by 4 bases and J by 7 bases, leaving 14 bases between them. This CDR3 has 14 amino acids. Germline V gene lookup returns CDR1 KGHSH and CDR2 LQKENI. The whole variable domain, remainder taken from reference TRBV18 and TRBJ2-1, is NAGVMQNPRHLVRRRGQEARLRCSPMKGHSHVYWYRQLPEEGLKFMVYLQKENIIDESGMPKERFSAEFPKEGPSILRIQQVVRGDSAAYFCASSRGAGQNEQFFGPGTRLTVL.

The rearrangement joins TRBV6-6 to TRBJ1-6; TRBD1 might be the D (5 bases). This CDR3 has 15 amino acids. The V gene's germline CDR1 is MNHNY and CDR2 SVGAGI (reference sequence). V lost 2 bases to trimming and J lost 4 bases, with 9 bases between them. The CDR3 protein is CASSYGGTYNSPLHF. CDR3 sequence (DNA): TGTGCCAGCAGTTACGGAGGGACTTATAATTCACCCCTCCACTTT.

The chain is built from TRBV7-9 and TRBJ2-1; 7 bases line up with TRBD1. Trimming cost V 5 bases and J 7 bases; bases outside gene matches: 14. This CDR3 has 16 residues. In germline, CDR1 is SEHNR, CDR2 FQNEAQ (reference sequence). CDR3 sequence (DNA): TGTGCCAGCAGCCCTATATTCGGGACAGACCCAAATGAGCAGTTCTTC. Translating it yields CASSPIFGTDPNEQFF.

This chain uses TRBV5-6 with TRBJ1-2; D gene ambiguous. V lost 0 bases and J 4 bases, leaving 7 bases between the germline ends. Germline values: CDR1 SGHDT, CDR2 YYEEEE. The CDR3 has 13 residues. CDR3: CASSLDPAYGYTF. CDR3 nucleotides: TGTGCCAGCAGCTTGGATCCAGCCTATGGCTACACCTTC. The full variable domain, with the rest looked up from reference TRBV5-6 and TRBJ1-2, is DAGVTQSPTHLIKTRGQQVTLRCSPKSGHDTVSWYQQALGQGPQFIFQYYEEEERQRGNFPDRFSGHQFPNYSSELNVNALLLGDSALYLCASSLDPAYGYTFGSGTRLTVV.